This section outlines one TCR beta chain sequence together with its context. The data originate from a study of blood T cell repertoires in COVID-19. Study-wide background: Some COVID-19 samples were acute and others convalescent; all came from the United States, Italy and Spain. PBMCs, B-cell-depleted T cells, or T cells were the source of the cDNA or gDNA that made up the material.

Under the authors' procedure: Reference gene primer amplification in the assay estimated nucleated cell counts. Some clones are missing from TCRdb's copy, which holds only in-frame ones; the method was immunoSEQ multiplex PCR. That table furnishes V, J and clone size, whereas the DNA furnished D and trimming. The sample records some 200,000 clones, approximately 84% being singletons. The receptor was isolated from a woman aged 55 to 70 with acute or convalescent COVID-19. Sequencing input: peripheral blood.

The CDR3 loop reads CASSLAGRYSNQPQHF. The CDR3 coding sequence is TGTGCCAGCAGCTTAGCGGGCCGGTATAGCAATCAGCCCCAGCATTTT. V and J are TRBV7-8 and TRBJ1-5; D is unclear. Trimming took off 0 bases at V and 0 bases at J, with 9 bases between the two ends. The CDR3 totals 16 residues. Per the germline V gene, CDR1 is SGHVS and CDR2 is FQNEAQ.